Below, 17 T cell receptor beta chains from the same sample are listed, as sequenced in a study of shared clonotypes between healthy human individuals. Clones were sequenced by immunoSEQ multiplex PCR, and TCRdb holds only the in-frame ones, with some missing. This sample has 2.5 million or so clones, with approximately 90% found just once. Input material: naive CD4+ T cells sorted from blood. Subset: CD45RA+ positively selected. These receptors originate from a young man in good health.

In its sample, this clone was seen a few times. J is TRBJ1-5 and V is TRBV19; weak D call: TRBD1 (6 bases). Germline lookup yields CDR1 LNHDA and CDR2 SQIVND (reference sequence). This CDR3 has 15 residues. V was trimmed by 5 bases and J by 1 base, leaving 12 bases between them. CDR3 nucleotide sequence: TGTGCCAGTAGTGTCACAGGGATAAGCAATCAGCCCCAGCATTTT. Residues: CASSVTGISNQPQHF. Full variable domain (rest looked up from reference TRBV19 and TRBJ1-5): DGGITQSPKYLFRKEGQNVTLSCEQNLNHDAMYWYRQDPGQGLRLIYYSQIVNDFQKGDIAEGYSVSREKKESFPLTVTSAQKNPTAFYLCASSVTGISNQPQHFGDGTRLSIL.

This chain links TRBV29-1 with TRBJ2-1, with TRBD2 matching over 10 bases. V shed 0 bases and J 3 bases; nucleotides not matched to a gene: 5. Germline V gene lookup returns CDR1 SQVTM and CDR2 ANQGSEA. This CDR3 has 16 residues. CDR3: CSVEDALAGFYNEQFF. The DNA for the CDR3 is TGCAGCGTTGAAGACGCACTAGCGGGGTTCTACAATGAGCAGTTCTTC.

The chain couples TRBV25-1 to TRBJ2-5; 10 bases line up with TRBD1. The DNA matches TRBJ2-7 better at its end, which makes the J call doubtful. Germline V CDR1 and CDR2: MGHDK, SYGVNS. This CDR3 is 14 amino acids long. The CDR3 DNA sequence: TGTGCCAGCAGTGAAGACAGGGGGCACTACGAGCAGTACTTC. It codes for CASSEDRGHYEQYF.

On this clone itself: This sample includes further DNA sequences coding for the same CDR3. V and J are TRBV7-8 and TRBJ1-5; weak D call: TRBD1 (5 bases). Trimming removed 4 bases from V and 0 bases from J, with 10 bases in between. Germline assignment: CDR1 SGHVS and CDR2 FQNEAQ. The CDR3 consists of 15 residues. The CDR3 reads CASSSGTASNQPQHF. As DNA, the CDR3 is TGTGCCAGCAGCTCCGGGACGGCTAGCAATCAGCCCCAGCATTTT.

The chain joins TRBV5-4 to TRBJ2-3; D is possibly TRBD1 (6 bases). This CDR3 is built from 14 residues. V was trimmed by 4 bases and J by 6 bases, leaving 15 bases between them. Germline V CDR1 and CDR2: SGHNT, YYREEE (reference sequence). In DNA, the CDR3 is TGTGCCAGCAGCAGTCGTGGGGGCCCGGATACGCAGTATTTT. It is translated as CASSSRGGPDTQYF.

This clone was counted at least ten times. V and J are TRBV5-4 and TRBJ2-2; no firm D call. This CDR3 spans 12 amino acids. Trimming pared 3 bases from V and 3 bases from J, leaving 3 bases between. Germline V gene lookup returns CDR1 SGHNT and CDR2 YYREEE (reference sequence). The CDR3 here is CASSWDTGELFF. The CDR3 nucleotides are TGTGCCAGCAGCTGGGACACCGGGGAGCTGTTTTTT.

The V and J genes are TRBV18 and TRBJ2-1; TRBD2 matches 9 bases. Germline-derived CDR1 and CDR2 are KGHSH and LQKENI. Trimming took 3 bases from V and 0 from J; bases not matched to a gene: 9. This CDR3 is 18 amino acids long. The CDR3: CASSPRASGANSYNEQFF. The DNA for the CDR3 is TGTGCCAGCTCACCGCGGGCTAGCGGGGCTAACTCCTACAATGAGCAGTTCTTC.

This sequence joins TRBV18 and TRBJ2-5; 12 nucleotides align to TRBD1. The CDR3 totals 15 residues. V dropped 6 bases and J dropped 5; count of bases not matched to a gene: 7. From germline, CDR1 is KGHSH and CDR2 LQKENI. CDR3 protein: CASSFSGTGGETQYF. In nucleotides, the CDR3 is TGTGCCAGCTCTTTTTCCGGGACAGGGGGCGAGACCCAGTACTTC.

The V gene is TRBV6-1, the J gene TRBJ1-2, with 7 bases fitting TRBD1. The CDR3 is 15 residues long. V shed 5 bases and J 3 bases; nucleotides not matched to a gene: 9. CDR1 is MNHNS and CDR2 is SASEGT in the germline V gene. CDR3 nucleotide sequence: TGTGCCAGCAGTCCAGGAACAGGGGCGCACTATGGCTACACCTTC. This translates into CASSPGTGAHYGYTF.

About this clone: At one end the junction does not follow the germline gene, possibly because of a read error. The J gene is TRBJ2-5, the V gene TRBV7-7; tentatively, D is TRBD2 (6 bases). The end of the DNA is better explained by TRBJ2-7, so the J call may be wrong. Germline CDR1 reads SSHAT; CDR2 reads FNYEAQ (reference sequence). The CDR3 is 15 residues long. CDR3 bases: TGTGCTAGCAGCTTAGGGGTAGGGAGGATTTACGAGCAGTACTTC. This codes for CASSLGVGRIYEQYF.

With respect to this clone: The identical CDR3 is also encoded by other nucleotide sequences in the sample. The genes are TRBV27 and TRBJ1-1; D is unresolved. CDR3 length equals 14 residues. V was pared by 3 bases and J by 0 bases, with 8 bases between. The germline V gene has CDR1 MNHEY and CDR2 SMNVEV (reference sequence). The CDR3 DNA sequence: TGTGCCAGCAGTTTGACGGATTTGAACACTGAAGCTTTCTTT. Encoded protein: CASSLTDLNTEAFF.

The gene calls are TRBV19 and TRBJ2-3; a possible D gene is TRBD2 (6 bases). This CDR3 is built from 15 residues. Germline V gene sequence: CDR1 LNHDA, CDR2 SQIVND (reference sequence). Trimming stripped 5 bases from V and 3 bases from J, with 15 bases between. The CDR3 reads CASSLTSRGTDTQYF. CDR3 DNA sequence: TGTGCCAGTAGTCTTACTAGTCGGGGGACAGATACGCAGTATTTT.

About this clone: The identical CDR3 is also encoded by other nucleotide sequences in the sample. The chain recombines TRBV2 with TRBJ2-7; D is unresolved. This CDR3 has 12 amino acids. CDR1 SNHLY and CDR2 FYNNEI come from the germline V gene. Trimming cost V 4 bases and J 3 bases, with 7 bases left between them. The chain's CDR3 is CASSAGVYEQYF. For the CDR3, the DNA is TGTGCCAGCAGTGCTGGGGTCTACGAGCAGTACTTC.

To note about this clone: The junction shows a germline mismatch at one end, possibly a read error. The chain carries TRBV2 and TRBJ2-5; D not resolved. CDR1 is SNHLY and CDR2 is FYNNEI in the germline V gene. The CDR3 is 12 residues long. CDR3: CASSEDAWTQYF. CDR3 DNA sequence: TGTGCCAGCAGCGAAGACGCGTGGACCCAGTACTTC.

In regard to this clone: Germline is not matched at one junction end, which may reflect a read error. V usage is TRBV7-7 and J usage is TRBJ2-2; D is perhaps TRBD1 or TRBD2 (5 bases each). Germline V CDR1 and CDR2: SSHAT, FNYEAQ (reference sequence). The CDR3 runs to 15 residues. The CDR3 loop is CASSLASGATGELFF. CDR3 nucleotides: TGTGCTAGCAGCTTAGCGTCTGGGGCGACCGGGGAGCTGTTTTTT. Filled out from reference TRBV7-7 and TRBJ2-2, the complete variable domain reads GAGVSQSPRYKVTKRGQDVTLRCDPISSHATLYWYQQALGQGPEFLTYFNYEAQPDKSGLPSDRFSAERPEGSISTLTIQRTEQRDSAMYRCASSLASGATGELFFGEGSRLTVL.

This chain links TRBV25-1 with TRBJ2-2, with 15 bases that match TRBD2. Germline V CDR1 and CDR2: MGHDK, SYGVNS. The CDR3 has 17 residues. Trimming at V came to 1 base and at J to 7 bases, leaving 4 bases not matched to a gene. The CDR3 region has the DNA TGTGCCAGCAGTGAATCTCGGACTAGCGGGAGGGGCGGGGAGCTGTTTTTT. As protein: CASSESRTSGRGGELFF.

The rearrangement uses TRBV30 and TRBJ2-2; unclear D gene. Germline-derived CDR1 and CDR2 are GTSNPN and SVGIG (reference sequence). This CDR3 region has 15 residues. V lost 4 bases and J lost 0, with 12 bases in between. The DNA for the CDR3 is TGTGCCTGGAAGATCGGCCCTTCGAACACCGGGGAGCTGTTTTTT. As protein: CAWKIGPSNTGELFF.